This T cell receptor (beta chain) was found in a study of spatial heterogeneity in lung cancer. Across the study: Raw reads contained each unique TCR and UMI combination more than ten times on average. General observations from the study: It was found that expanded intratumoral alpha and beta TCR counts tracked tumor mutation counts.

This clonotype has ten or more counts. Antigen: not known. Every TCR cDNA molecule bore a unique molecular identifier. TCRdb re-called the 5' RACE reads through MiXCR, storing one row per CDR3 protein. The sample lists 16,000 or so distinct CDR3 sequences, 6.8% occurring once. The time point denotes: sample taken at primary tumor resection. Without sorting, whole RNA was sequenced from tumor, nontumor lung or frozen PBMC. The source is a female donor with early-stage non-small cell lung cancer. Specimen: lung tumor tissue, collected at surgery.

This CDR3 reads CASSLVPAYGYTF. CDR3 in DNA: TGTGCCAGCAGTTTAGTACCAGCGTATGGCTACACCTTC. The V and J genes are TRBV12-3 or TRBV12-4 and TRBJ1-2; no firm D call. Between the trimmed V and J ends, which lost 1 base and 5 bases, there was a span of 8 bases. This CDR3 spans 13 amino acids.